These T cell receptor beta chains were read from a single sample in a study of OX40 agonist ivuxolimab in advanced cancers. Profiled with immunoSEQ multiplex PCR; TCRdb holds only in-frame clones, not every one. There are approximately 60,000 clones in the sample; approximately 90% occur only once, and about 13% lies in the top ten. This specimen was CD4+ or CD8+ T cells sorted from blood, taken in a trial of the OX40 agonist ivuxolimab. Receptor source: an adult with an advanced solid tumor such as melanoma, head and neck, liver or kidney cancer. Both conserved end residues are part of each CDR3. D genes are given only for firm matches. Clone size is shown for a subset of rows, as once, few, many or a class of expanded clone.

cdr3_length clone_size j_call d_call v_call cdr3_aa cdr3_nt
14 NA TRBJ2-7 NA TRBV6-5 CASSYSQFRLEQYF TGTGCCAGCAGTTACTCACAGTTCCGCCTGGAGCAGTACTTC
16 NA TRBJ2-2 TRBD2 TRBV7-8 CASSPRASGDTGELFF TGTGCCAGCAGCCCCCGAGCTAGCGGAGACACCGGGGAGCTGTTTTTT
12 NA TRBJ2-7 NA TRBV27 CASRTHTYEQYF TGTGCCAGCAGGACCCACACCTACGAGCAGTACTTC
16 NA TRBJ2-1 TRBD2 TRBV11-2 CASSQISGGIYNEQFF TGTGCCAGCAGCCAAATCTCGGGAGGGATCTACAATGAGCAGTTCTTC
16 NA TRBJ1-2 NA TRBV29-1 CSVRIINAGDGYGYTF TGCAGCGTCCGAATAATCAACGCGGGAGATGGGTATGGCTACACCTTC
16 NA TRBJ2-7 TRBD2 TRBV29-1 CSVEGEFGGRAYEQYF TGCAGCGTTGAGGGAGAGTTTGGCGGGAGGGCCTACGAGCAGTACTTC
14 NA TRBJ1-1 NA TRBV19 CASSMETMNTEAFF TGTGCCAGTAGTATGGAAACGATGAACACTGAAGCTTTCTTT
12 NA TRBJ2-7 NA TRBV6-5 CASSYSMYEQYF TGTGCCAGCAGTTACTCGATGTACGAGCAGTACTTC
16 NA TRBJ2-1 TRBD2 TRBV4-3 CASSQARLAAHNEQFF TGCGCCAGCAGCCAAGCGAGACTAGCGGCCCACAATGAGCAGTTCTTC
13 few TRBJ2-1 NA TRBV29-1 CSVDGHRNNEQFF TGCAGCGTTGACGGACACCGCAACAATGAGCAGTTCTTC
17 once TRBJ1-1 TRBD1 TRBV7-8 CASSSQRFGGQGAEAFF TGTGCCAGCAGCTCGCAGCGTTTCGGGGGACAGGGGGCTGAAGCTTTCTTT
13 NA TRBJ2-1 NA TRBV6-5 CASSYVGYNEQFF TGTGCCAGCAGTTACGTGGGTTACAATGAGCAGTTCTTC
15 NA TRBJ2-1 TRBD2 TRBV27 CASRLSGSPYNEQFF TGTGCCAGCAGACTTAGCGGGAGCCCTTACAATGAGCAGTTCTTC
14 NA TRBJ2-7 NA TRBV10-2 CASSVGGGSYEQYF TGCGCCAGCAGTGTAGGGGGGGGCTCCTACGAGCAGTACTTC
16 NA TRBJ2-4 NA TRBV6-6 CASSYIPSKAKNIQYF TGTGCCAGCAGTTACATCCCTAGCAAGGCCAAAAACATTCAGTACTTC
13 NA TRBJ2-1 NA TRBV5-5 CASSLEAAWEQFF TGTGCCAGCAGCTTGGAGGCTGCCTGGGAGCAGTTCTTC
14 few TRBJ1-5 NA TRBV6-1 CASSEGGDVQPQHF TGTGCCAGCAGTGAAGGGGGGGACGTTCAGCCCCAGCATTTT
13 once TRBJ1-2 TRBD1 TRBV7-6 CASSLGTGVGYTF TGTGCCAGCAGCTTAGGGACAGGTGTTGGCTACACCTTC
14 NA TRBJ2-3 NA TRBV28 CASSPALGRDTQYF TGTGCCAGCAGTCCCGCCCTGGGTCGGGATACGCAGTATTTT
17 NA TRBJ2-1 NA TRBV4-1 CASSLTGRGDHGNEQFF TGCGCCAGCAGCCTCACCGGACGCGGGGACCATGGCAATGAGCAGTTCTTC
16 NA TRBJ2-7 TRBD1 TRBV4-2 CASSQDPDRASYEQYF TGTGCCAGCAGCCAAGATCCGGACAGGGCGTCCTACGAGCAGTACTTC
12 NA TRBJ2-7 NA TRBV2 CASSEGSPEQYF TGTGCCAGCAGTGAGGGTAGTCCCGAGCAGTACTTC
15 NA TRBJ2-5 NA TRBV7-2 CASSLVGGERETQYF TGTGCCAGCAGCTTAGTAGGGGGAGAAAGGGAGACCCAGTACTTC
17 NA TRBJ2-3 TRBD2 TRBV4-1 CASSPYGLAGSTDTQYF TGCGCCAGCAGCCCTTATGGACTAGCGGGAAGCACAGATACGCAGTATTTT
16 NA TRBJ1-3 NA TRBV7-9 CASSLPDRSSGNTIYF TGTGCCAGCAGCTTACCGGACCGGAGCTCTGGAAACACCATATATTTT
14 few TRBJ2-1 TRBD1 TRBV13 CASSPGQNYNEQFF TGTGCCAGCAGTCCGGGACAGAACTACAATGAGCAGTTCTTC